This T cell receptor (beta chain) was identified during a study of T cell responses to AZD1222 COVID-19 vaccine. At the level of the study: Analysis merged second doses at about 4 or about 12 weeks.

Method: immunoSEQ multiplex PCR; TCRdb's copy keeps in-frame clones and lacks some. The sample includes about 150,000 clones, about 87% of them seen just once. The CDR3 contains 14 residues. Germline values: CDR1 SGHKS, CDR2 YYEKEE (reference sequence). J was trimmed by 5 bases and V by 5 bases; bases with no gene match: 3. Notes on this clone: Its cognate antigen is unknown.

Overall study findings and caveats: At 160-218 and 743-854, vaccine-associated CD4 TCRs were dominant, and they spanned spike. The donors showed a predominance of white British ancestry and of females, with possible underestimation of clonal diversity.

The sample here was peripheral blood, taken on day 0 of AZD1222 vaccination. The clonotype was recovered from an adult in good health. The chain links TRBV5-5 to TRBJ1-4; 10 bases agree with TRBD1. The CDR3 DNA is TGTGCCAGCAGTGCGGGACAGGGGAATGAAAAACTGTTTTTT. This sequence encodes CASSAGQGNEKLFF.